This T cell receptor beta chain emerged from a study of OX40 agonist ivuxolimab in advanced cancers. Points from the study as a whole: Antigen specificity remained undetermined for the expanded peripheral T cells.

The table came from immunoSEQ multiplex PCR; TCRdb's copy has only in-frame clones and leaves some out. The sample has roughly 60,000 clones, roughly 89% seen once. V trimming: 0 bases; J trimming: 6 bases; junction bases outside the gene matches: 5. Germline V lookup: CDR1 SGHRS, CDR2 YFSETQ. The CDR3 totals 15 residues. With regard to this clone: Antigen unknown.

The chain employs TRBV5-1 and TRBJ2-3; 9 nucleotides align to TRBD1. The material was CD4+ or CD8+ T cells sorted from blood, obtained in a trial of the OX40 agonist ivuxolimab. The TCR originated in an adult with an advanced solid tumor such as melanoma, head and neck, liver or kidney cancer. CDR3 sequence reads: CASSLGDREMDTQYF. The CDR3, as DNA: TGCGCCAGCAGCTTGGGGGACAGGGAGATGGATACGCAGTATTTT. Looking up the rest from reference TRBV5-1 and TRBJ2-3 gives the full variable domain: KAGVTQTPRYLIKTRGQQVTLSCSPISGHRSVSWYQQTPGQGLQFLFEYFSETQRNKGNFPGRFSGRQFSNSRSEMNVSTLELGDSALYLCASSLGDREMDTQYFGPGTRLTVL.